Presented here are 15 T cell receptor beta chains from one specimen sequenced in a study of T cell clones after liver transplantation. Generated by immunoSEQ multiplex PCR, the TCRdb table keeps only in-frame clones and is missing some. The table includes roughly 97,000 clones, around four fifths detected once. Here the sequenced sample was CD4+ T cells from blood, taken before liver transplant. These receptors were collected from a human donor who received a liver transplant.

The chain carries TRBV4-2 and TRBJ2-5, with D possibly TRBD2 on 5 matching bases. V was clipped by 2 bases and J by 13 bases, with 26 bases between them. The CDR3 contains 16 residues. The germline gives CDR1 LGHNA, CDR2 YNFKEQ. This chain's CDR3 is CASSQSWSLESGERYF. CDR3 bases: TGTGCCAGCAGCCAATCTTGGTCCCTCGAGAGCGGCGAACGGTACTTC.

The chain recombines TRBV7-3 with TRBJ2-1, with 7 nucleotides matching TRBD1. The ends lost 4 bases at V and 11 bases at J; junction bases unmatched: 5. Germline V gene data show CDR1 as SGHTA and CDR2 as FQGTGA. CDR3 length equals 12 residues. The CDR3 sequence is CASSSGTAKQFF. The CDR3 DNA is TGTGCCAGCAGCTCCGGGACAGCCAAGCAGTTCTTC. Together with reference TRBV7-3 and TRBJ2-1, the CDR3 gives the full variable domain: GAGVSQTPSNKVTEKGKYVELRCDPISGHTALYWYRQSLGQGPEFLIYFQGTGAADDSGLPNDRFFAVRPEGSVSTLKIQRTERGDSAVYLCASSSGTAKQFFGPGTRLTVL.

The chain joins TRBV18 to TRBJ1-2, with D possibly being TRBD1 (6 bases). This CDR3 has 14 residues. V lost 3 bases and J 4 bases, leaving 12 bases between the germline ends. CDR1 and CDR2 from the germline V gene are KGHSH and LQKENI. The CDR3 bases are TGTGCCAGCTCACCGTTGGCACAGGGCTATGGCTACACCTTC. Translating it yields CASSPLAQGYGYTF.

This rearrangement joins TRBV7-9 to TRBJ1-1; possible D gene TRBD1, 5 bases. Germline CDR1 SEHNR, CDR2 FQNEAQ (reference sequence). This CDR3 has 14 residues. Trimming pared 4 bases from V and 1 base from J, leaving 10 bases between. CDR3 DNA sequence: TGTGCCAGCAGCTCAGAGGGGAGGAACACTGAAGCTTTCTTT. It is translated as CASSSEGRNTEAFF.

The chain has TRBV19 and TRBJ2-3, with unresolved D. V lost 4 bases, J lost 0 bases, and 14 bases lay in between. Germline V gene lookup returns CDR1 LNHDA and CDR2 SQIVND (reference sequence). This CDR3 has 16 amino acids. The CDR3 sequence: CASSTGRRISTDTQYF. CDR3 bases: TGTGCCAGTAGTACCGGACGCAGGATCAGCACAGATACGCAGTATTTT.

This clone came up many times. The V and J genes are TRBV5-6 and TRBJ2-7, with TRBD1 as a possible D gene (6 bases). The CDR3 extends over 13 amino acids. CDR1 SGHDT and CDR2 YYEEEE come from the germline V gene. V lost 4 bases and J 4 bases, leaving 12 bases between the germline ends. In DNA form, the CDR3 reads TGTGCCAGCAGCCTTAACAGGGCTTACGAGCAGTACTTC. Protein product: CASSLNRAYEQYF. Variable domain in full (rest from reference TRBV5-6 and TRBJ2-7): DAGVTQSPTHLIKTRGQQVTLRCSPKSGHDTVSWYQQALGQGPQFIFQYYEEEERQRGNFPDRFSGHQFPNYSSELNVNALLLGDSALYLCASSLNRAYEQYFGPGTRLTVT.

This chain links TRBV5-1 with TRBJ2-7; D is unclear. Looked up from germline, CDR1 is SGHRS and CDR2 is YFSETQ. V was clipped by 4 bases and J by 2 bases, with 16 bases between them. CDR3 length: 15 amino acids. The CDR3 sequence: CASSPVRDGPYEQYF. The CDR3 DNA reads as TGCGCCAGCAGCCCGGTGAGAGATGGCCCCTACGAGCAGTACTTC. The full variable domain, with the rest looked up from reference TRBV5-1 and TRBJ2-7, is KAGVTQTPRYLIKTRGQQVTLSCSPISGHRSVSWYQQTPGQGLQFLFEYFSETQRNKGNFPGRFSGRQFSNSRSEMNVSTLELGDSALYLCASSPVRDGPYEQYFGPGTRLTVT.

This chain uses TRBV11-1 with TRBJ2-3; D not certain. The CDR3 is 11 residues long. The germline V and J ends were trimmed by 5 bases and 6 bases, with 6 bases remaining between them. CDR1 is SGHAT and CDR2 is FQDESV in the germline V gene (reference sequence). CDR3 in DNA: TGTGCCAGCAGCATTAGGGATACGCAGTATTTT. Translation gives CASSIRDTQYF.

The chain couples TRBV10-1 to TRBJ2-7; D remains ambiguous. Germline CDR1 WNHNN, CDR2 SYGVQD (reference sequence). V lost 2 bases and J 7 bases, leaving 21 bases between the germline ends. The CDR3 loop spans 16 amino acids. DNA of the CDR3: TGCGCCAGCAGTGAGCCGCCGGGCCCGTCTATGGGTGAGCAGTACTTC. This sequence encodes CASSEPPGPSMGEQYF.

The gene calls are TRBV6-5 and TRBJ1-2; unclear D gene. V was shortened by 3 bases and J by 6 bases, with 11 bases between the two germline ends. Germline V gives CDR1 MNHEY, CDR2 SVGAGI. The CDR3 spans 13 residues. This chain's CDR3 is CASSYRRRDGYTF. The CDR3 bases are TGTGCCAGCAGTTATCGGCGTCGGGATGGCTACACCTTC.

J is TRBJ2-7 and V is TRBV28; TRBD1 matches at 9 bases. The CDR3 spans 14 residues. The V and J ends lost 3 bases and 2 bases, in that order; junction bases with no gene match: 2. Germline V gene sequence: CDR1 MDHEN, CDR2 SYDVKM. CDR3 sequence reads: CASSFGDRAYEQYF. In nucleotides, the CDR3 is TGTGCCAGCAGTTTCGGGGACAGGGCCTACGAGCAGTACTTC.

J is TRBJ2-3 and V is TRBV5-4; D unresolved. Trimming removed 1 base from V and 0 bases from J, with 9 bases in between. CDR3 length: 15 amino acids. Germline CDR1 is SGHNT and CDR2 is YYREEE (reference sequence). CDR3 sequence reads: CASSLFSQSTDTQYF. The DNA for the CDR3 is TGTGCCAGCAGCTTGTTTTCACAGAGCACAGATACGCAGTATTTT.

The chain combines TRBV7-3 with TRBJ2-2, with 8 bases identical to TRBD1. Germline V CDR1 and CDR2: SGHTA, FQGTGA. V trimming: 2 bases; J trimming: 3 bases; junction bases outside the gene matches: 2. CDR3 size: 15 residues. The CDR3: CASSLPGGDTGELFF. The DNA of the CDR3 is TGTGCCAGCAGCTTACCAGGGGGCGACACCGGGGAGCTGTTTTTT. Full variable domain (rest looked up from reference TRBV7-3 and TRBJ2-2): GAGVSQTPSNKVTEKGKYVELRCDPISGHTALYWYRQSLGQGPEFLIYFQGTGAADDSGLPNDRFFAVRPEGSVSTLKIQRTERGDSAVYLCASSLPGGDTGELFFGEGSRLTVL.

The J gene is TRBJ2-2, the V gene TRBV10-1; maybe TRBD2 (6 bases). This CDR3 has 13 residues. V was trimmed by 7 bases and J by 4 bases, leaving 10 bases between them. Germline V gene data show CDR1 as WNHNN and CDR2 as SYGVQD (reference sequence). CDR3 bases: TGCGCCAGCACCGGGAGCCCCACCGGGGAGCTGTTTTTT. Its protein is CASTGSPTGELFF.

This clone was detected ten times or more. This chain links TRBV15 with TRBJ2-5; D remains ambiguous. Per germline, CDR1 LNHNV and CDR2 YYDKDF (reference sequence). The CDR3 runs 15 residues. Trimming left V 0 bases short and J 1 base short, with 9 bases between. The DNA for the CDR3 is TGTGCCACCAGCAGAGACTCCTCATCCCAAGAGACCCAGTACTTC. Translated: CATSRDSSSQETQYF.